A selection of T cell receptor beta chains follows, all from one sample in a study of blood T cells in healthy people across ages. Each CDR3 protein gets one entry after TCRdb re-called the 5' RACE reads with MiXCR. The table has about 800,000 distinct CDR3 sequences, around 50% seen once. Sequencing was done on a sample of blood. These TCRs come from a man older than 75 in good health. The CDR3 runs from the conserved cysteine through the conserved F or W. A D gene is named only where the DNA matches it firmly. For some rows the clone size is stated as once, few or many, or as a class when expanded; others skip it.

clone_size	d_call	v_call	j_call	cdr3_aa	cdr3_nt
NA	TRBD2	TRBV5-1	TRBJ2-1	CASKGREGLDEQFF	TGCGCCAGCAAGGGGCGGGAGGGCCTAGATGAGCAGTTCTTC
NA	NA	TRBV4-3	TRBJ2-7	CASSQDGQGMIFEQYF	TGCGCCAGCAGCCAAGATGGGCAGGGGATGATCTTCGAGCAGTACTTC
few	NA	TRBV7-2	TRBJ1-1	CASSLGGGVTTEAFF	TGTGCCAGCAGCTTAGGGGGTGGGGTAACCACTGAAGCTTTCTTT
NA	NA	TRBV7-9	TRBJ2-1	CASSTMGLNNEQFF	TGTGCCAGCAGCACCATGGGACTTAACAATGAGCAGTTCTTC
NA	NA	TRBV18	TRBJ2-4	CASSPRGGMLAKNIQYF	TGTGCCAGCTCACCACGGGGCGGGATGCTAGCCAAAAACATTCAGTACTTC
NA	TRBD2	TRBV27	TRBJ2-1	CASSRLAGVEQFF	TGTGCCAGCAGTCGACTAGCGGGAGTTGAGCAGTTCTTC
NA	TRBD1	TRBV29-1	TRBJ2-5	CSVVGQGASWETQYF	TGCAGCGTTGTAGGGCAGGGGGCTTCGTGGGAGACCCAGTACTTC
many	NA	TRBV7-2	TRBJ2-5	CASRGNQETQYF	TGTGCCAGCAGGGGGAACCAAGAGACCCAGTACTTC
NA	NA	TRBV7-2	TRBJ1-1	CASSAFRTVNTEAFF	TGTGCCAGCAGCGCCTTTAGGACAGTGAACACTGAAGCTTTCTTT
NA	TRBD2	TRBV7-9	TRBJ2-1	CASSLGGSGRYNEQFF	TGTGCCAGCAGCTTAGGAGGGAGCGGGAGGTACAATGAGCAGTTCTTC
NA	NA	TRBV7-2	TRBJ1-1	CASSPPGGRPTTEAFF	TGTGCCAGCAGCCCTCCGGGGGGGCGCCCGACGACTGAAGCTTTCTTT
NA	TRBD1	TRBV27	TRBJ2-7	CASSPMGQNFYEQYF	TGTGCCAGCAGTCCGATGGGACAGAACTTCTACGAGCAGTACTTC
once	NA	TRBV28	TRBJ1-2	CASDGVRLTGYTF	TGTGCCAGCGACGGCGTTCGGTTGACTGGCTACACCTTC
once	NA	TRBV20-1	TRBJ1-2	CSAREGWNYGYTF	TGCAGTGCTAGAGAGGGGTGGAACTATGGCTACACCTTC
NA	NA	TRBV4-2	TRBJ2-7	CASSPTVGRAGYEQYF	TGTGCCAGCAGCCCTACCGTTGGGAGAGCTGGGTACGAGCAGTACTTC
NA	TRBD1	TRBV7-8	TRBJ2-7	CTSSLGPGGAYEQYF	TGTACCAGCAGCTTAGGTCCAGGGGGAGCCTACGAGCAGTACTTC
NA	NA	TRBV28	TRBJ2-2	CATEEAGTGELFF	TGTGCCACGGAGGAGGCTGGCACCGGGGAGCTGTTTTTT
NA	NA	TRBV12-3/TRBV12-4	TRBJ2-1	CASSCLEFNEQFF	TGTGCCAGCAGTTGCCTGGAGTTCAATGAGCAGTTCTTC
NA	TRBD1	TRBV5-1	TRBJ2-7	CASSLWGQGANEQYF	TGCGCCAGCAGCTTGTGGGGACAGGGGGCGAACGAGCAGTACTTC
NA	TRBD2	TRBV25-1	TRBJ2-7	CASSDPGLAESSYEQYF	TGTGCCAGCAGTGATCCTGGACTAGCGGAGAGCTCCTACGAGCAGTACTTC
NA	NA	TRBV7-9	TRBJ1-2	CASSLELQGDGYTF	TGTGCCAGCAGCTTAGAATTACAGGGCGATGGCTACACCTTC
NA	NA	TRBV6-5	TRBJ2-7	CASSYSTGEFYEQYF	TGTGCCAGCAGTTACTCGACGGGTGAATTCTACGAGCAGTACTTC
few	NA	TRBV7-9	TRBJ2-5	CASSLRAAKGETQYF	TGTGCCAGCAGCTTACGGGCAGCAAAGGGGGAGACCCAGTACTTC
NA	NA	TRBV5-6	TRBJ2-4	CASSLGWGNEQYF	TGTGCCAGCAGCTTGGGCTGGGGCAATGAGCAGTACTTC
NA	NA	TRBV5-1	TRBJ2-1	CASSWFSSSYNEQFF	TGCGCCAGCAGCTGGTTTTCTAGCTCCTACAATGAGCAGTTCTTC
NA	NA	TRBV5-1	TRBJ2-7	CASSPVVGYEQYF	TGCGCCAGCAGCCCTGTGGTGGGGTACGAGCAGTACTTC
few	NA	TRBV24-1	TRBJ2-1	CATSDWPSVNNEQFF	TGTGCCACCAGTGATTGGCCTAGCGTGAACAATGAGCAGTTCTTC
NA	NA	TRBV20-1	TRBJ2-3	CSARDWARRTDTQYF	TGCAGTGCTAGAGATTGGGCGAGACGCACAGATACGCAGTATTTT
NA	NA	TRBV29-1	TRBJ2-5	CSGGDLQETQYF	TGCAGCGGTGGTGACTTGCAAGAGACCCAGTACTTC
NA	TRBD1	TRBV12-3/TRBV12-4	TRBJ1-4	CASGPTGRTNEKLFF	TGTGCCAGCGGTCCGACAGGGCGAACTAATGAAAAACTGTTTTTT
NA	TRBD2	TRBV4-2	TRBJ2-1	CASSQGSGGALNEQFF	TGTGCCAGCAGCCAAGGGTCGGGGGGGGCCTTAAATGAGCAGTTCTTC
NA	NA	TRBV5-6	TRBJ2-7	CASSLGRPPREQYF	TGTGCCAGCAGCTTGGGCAGGCCCCCACGCGAGCAGTACTTC
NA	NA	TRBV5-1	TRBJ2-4	CASSITGLSKNIQYF	TGCGCCAGCAGCATAACAGGGTTAAGCAAAAACATTCAGTACTTC
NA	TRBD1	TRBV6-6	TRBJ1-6	CASSYDRVGSPLHF	TGTGCCAGCAGTTACGACAGGGTAGGGTCACCCCTCCACTTT
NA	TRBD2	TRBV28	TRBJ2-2	CASSFLRLAARELFF	TGTGCCAGCAGTTTTTTGAGACTAGCGGCCCGGGAGCTGTTTTTT
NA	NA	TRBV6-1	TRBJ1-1	CASSEGAGNTEAFF	TGTGCCAGCAGTGAAGGGGCAGGGAACACTGAAGCTTTCTTT
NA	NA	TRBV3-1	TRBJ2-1	CASSPDLAGSAYEQFF	TGTGCCAGCAGTCCCGATTTAGCAGGGTCAGCCTACGAGCAGTTCTTC
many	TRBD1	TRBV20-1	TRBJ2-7	CSALNRGQSSYEQYF	TGCAGTGCTCTAAACAGGGGGCAGAGCTCCTACGAGCAGTACTTC
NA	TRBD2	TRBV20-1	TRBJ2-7	CSALPGTSGLYEQYF	TGCAGTGCCCTCCCCGGGACTAGCGGGCTTTACGAGCAGTACTTC
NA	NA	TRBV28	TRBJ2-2	CASSLRASANTGELFF	TGTGCCAGCAGTTTACGGGCTAGCGCTAACACCGGGGAGCTGTTTTTT
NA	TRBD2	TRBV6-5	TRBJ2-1	CATGRSNEQFF	TGTGCCACCGGGAGGAGCAATGAGCAGTTCTTC
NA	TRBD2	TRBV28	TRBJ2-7	CASSTGGSFREQYF	TGTGCCAGCAGCACGGGCGGGAGTTTTCGCGAGCAGTACTTC
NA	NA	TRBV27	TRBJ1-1	CASSFLAANTEAFF	TGTGCCAGCAGTTTTTTGGCGGCGAACACTGAAGCTTTCTTT
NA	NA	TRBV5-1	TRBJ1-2	CASSLNSRENGYTF	TGCGCCAGCAGCTTGAATAGCAGGGAGAATGGCTACACCTTC
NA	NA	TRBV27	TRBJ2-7	CASSLRTGKQAVYEQYF	TGTGCCAGCAGTTTACGAACAGGGAAACAAGCGGTCTACGAGCAGTACTTC
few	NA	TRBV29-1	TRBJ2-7	CSVAGGIMGGEQYF	TGCAGCGTGGCAGGGGGAATTATGGGGGGCGAGCAGTACTTC
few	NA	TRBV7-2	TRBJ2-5	CASSTPGRETQYF	TGTGCCAGCAGCACCCCGGGGCGAGAGACCCAGTACTTC
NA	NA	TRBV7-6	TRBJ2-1	CASSPVGVYNEQFF	TGTGCCAGCAGCCCGGTGGGGGTTTACAATGAGCAGTTCTTC
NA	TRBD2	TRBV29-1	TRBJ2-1	CSVLLRGLAGRSYNEQFF	TGCAGCGTACTACTGAGGGGATTAGCGGGACGCTCCTACAATGAGCAGTTCTTC
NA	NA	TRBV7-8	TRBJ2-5	CASSSVTSTQYF	TGTGCCAGCAGCTCGGTTACTTCGACCCAGTACTTC
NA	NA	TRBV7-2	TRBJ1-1	CASSLASINTEAFF	TGTGCCAGCAGCTTAGCTTCGATAAACACTGAAGCTTTCTTT